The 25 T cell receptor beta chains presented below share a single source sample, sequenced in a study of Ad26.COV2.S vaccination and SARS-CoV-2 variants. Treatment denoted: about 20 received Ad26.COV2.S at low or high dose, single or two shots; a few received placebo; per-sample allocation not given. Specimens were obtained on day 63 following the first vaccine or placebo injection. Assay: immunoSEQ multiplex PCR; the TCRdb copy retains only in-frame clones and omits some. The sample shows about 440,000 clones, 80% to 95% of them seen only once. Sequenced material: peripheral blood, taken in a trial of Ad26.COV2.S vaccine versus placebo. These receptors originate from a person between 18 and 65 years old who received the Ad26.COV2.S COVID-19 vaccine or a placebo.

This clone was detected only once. In nucleotides, the CDR3 is TGCGCCAGCAGCTTTACTAGCGGGATGTCCTACAATGAGCAGTTCTTC. Its translation is CASSFTSGMSYNEQFF. The chain couples TRBV5-1 to TRBJ2-1, with 10 bases lining up with TRBD2. Per the germline V gene, CDR1 is SGHRS and CDR2 is YFSETQ. V lost 2 bases, J lost 1 base, and 3 bases stayed unmatched. This CDR3 is built from 16 residues.

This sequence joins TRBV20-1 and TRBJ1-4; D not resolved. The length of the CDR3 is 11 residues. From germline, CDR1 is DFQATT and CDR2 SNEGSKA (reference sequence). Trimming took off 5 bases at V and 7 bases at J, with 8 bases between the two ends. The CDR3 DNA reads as TGCAGTGCTGCCCCCGGTGAAAAACTGTTTTTT. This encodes CSAAPGEKLFF.

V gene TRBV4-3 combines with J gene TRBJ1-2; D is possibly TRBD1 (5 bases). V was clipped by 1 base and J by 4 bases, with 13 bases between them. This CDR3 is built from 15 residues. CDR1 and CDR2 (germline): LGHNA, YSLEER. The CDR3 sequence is CASSQAGGPGYGYTF. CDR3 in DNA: TGCGCCAGCAGCCAAGCGGGGGGACCCGGCTATGGCTACACCTTC.

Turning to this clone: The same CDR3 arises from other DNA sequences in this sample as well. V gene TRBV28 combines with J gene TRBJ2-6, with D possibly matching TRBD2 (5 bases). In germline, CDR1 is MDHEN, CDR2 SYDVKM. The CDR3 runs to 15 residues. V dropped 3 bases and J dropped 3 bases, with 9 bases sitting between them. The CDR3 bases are TGTGCCAGCAGTTTCCGGGGAAGTGGGGCCAACGTCCTGACTTTC. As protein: CASSFRGSGANVLTF. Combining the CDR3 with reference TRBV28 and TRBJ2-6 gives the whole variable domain DVKVTQSSRYLVKRTGEKVFLECVQDMDHENMFWYRQDPGLGLRLIYFSYDVKMKEKGDIPEGYSVSREKKERFSLILESASTNQTSMYLCASSFRGSGANVLTFGAGSRLTVL.

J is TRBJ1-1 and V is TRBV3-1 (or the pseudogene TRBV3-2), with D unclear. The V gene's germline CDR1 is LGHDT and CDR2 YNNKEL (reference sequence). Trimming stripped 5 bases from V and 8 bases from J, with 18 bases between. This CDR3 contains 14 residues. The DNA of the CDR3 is TGTGCCAGCAGCTTCACCGGGCCCACACTAGAAGCTTTCTTT. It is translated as CASSFTGPTLEAFF.

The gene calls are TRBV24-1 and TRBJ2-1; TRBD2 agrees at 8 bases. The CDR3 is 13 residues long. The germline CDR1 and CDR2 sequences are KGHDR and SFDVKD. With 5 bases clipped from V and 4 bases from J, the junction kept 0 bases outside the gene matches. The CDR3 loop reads CATSVAGYNEQFF. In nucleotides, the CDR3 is TGTGCCACCAGTGTAGCGGGATACAATGAGCAGTTCTTC.

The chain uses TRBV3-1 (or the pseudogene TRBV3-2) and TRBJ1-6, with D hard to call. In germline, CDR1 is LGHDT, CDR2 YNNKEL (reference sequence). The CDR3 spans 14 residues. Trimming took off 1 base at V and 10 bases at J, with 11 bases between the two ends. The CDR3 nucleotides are TGTGCCAGCAGCCAAGGAGGGAGCCGGTCACCCCTCCACTTT. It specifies CASSQGGSRSPLHF.

This CDR3 reads CASKAGWFQFF. In nucleotides, the CDR3 is TGTGCCAGTAAAGCCGGGTGGTTTCAGTTCTTC. V gene TRBV19 combines with J gene TRBJ2-1; the D is unclear. The CDR3 extends over 11 amino acids. Germline assignment: CDR1 LNHDA and CDR2 SQIVND (reference sequence). V shed 7 bases and J shed 13 bases, with 14 bases lying between them.

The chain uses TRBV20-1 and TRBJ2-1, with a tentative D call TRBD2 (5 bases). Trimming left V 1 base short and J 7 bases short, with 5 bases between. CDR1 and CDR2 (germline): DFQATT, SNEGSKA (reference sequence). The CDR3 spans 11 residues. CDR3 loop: CSARAGNEQFF. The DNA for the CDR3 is TGCAGTGCTAGAGCGGGGAATGAGCAGTTCTTC.

CDR3 region: CASARQGNPGNTIYF. The DNA for the CDR3 is TGTGCCAGCGCCCGACAGGGGAATCCTGGAAACACCATATATTTT. The genes are TRBV28 and TRBJ1-3; 8 bases align to TRBD1. Germline V gene data show CDR1 as MDHEN and CDR2 as SYDVKM. Trimming at V came to 8 bases and at J to 2 bases, leaving 8 bases not matched to a gene. The CDR3 sequence is 15 residues long.

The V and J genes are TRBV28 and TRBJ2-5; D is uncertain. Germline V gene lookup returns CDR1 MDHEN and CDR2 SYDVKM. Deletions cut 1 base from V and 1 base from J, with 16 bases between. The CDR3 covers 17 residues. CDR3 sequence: CASSLLQAVPVQETQYF. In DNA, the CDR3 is TGTGCCAGCAGTTTATTGCAGGCCGTCCCTGTCCAAGAGACCCAGTACTTC.

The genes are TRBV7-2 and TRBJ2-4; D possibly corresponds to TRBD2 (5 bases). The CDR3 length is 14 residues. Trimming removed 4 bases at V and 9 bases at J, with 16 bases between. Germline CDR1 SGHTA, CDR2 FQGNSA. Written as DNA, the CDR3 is TGTGCCAGCAGCTCCCCCGAGAGGAGGATCATTCAGTACTTC. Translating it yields CASSSPERRIIQYF.

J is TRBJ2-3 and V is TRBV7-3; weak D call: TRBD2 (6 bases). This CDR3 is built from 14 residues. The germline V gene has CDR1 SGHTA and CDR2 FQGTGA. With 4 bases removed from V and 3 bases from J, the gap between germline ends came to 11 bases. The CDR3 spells CASSSVGGTDTQYF. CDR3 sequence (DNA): TGTGCCAGCAGCTCAGTAGGAGGGACAGATACGCAGTATTTT. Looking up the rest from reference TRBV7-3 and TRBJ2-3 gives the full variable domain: GAGVSQTPSNKVTEKGKYVELRCDPISGHTALYWYRQSLGQGPEFLIYFQGTGAADDSGLPNDRFFAVRPEGSVSTLKIQRTERGDSAVYLCASSSVGGTDTQYFGPGTRLTVL.

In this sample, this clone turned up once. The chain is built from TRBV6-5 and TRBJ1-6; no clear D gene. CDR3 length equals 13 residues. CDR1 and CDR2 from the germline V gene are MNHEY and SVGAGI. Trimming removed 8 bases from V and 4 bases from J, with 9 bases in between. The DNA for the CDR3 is TGTGCCAGCCTGCAGGTTTATAATTCACCCCTCCACTTT. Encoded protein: CASLQVYNSPLHF.

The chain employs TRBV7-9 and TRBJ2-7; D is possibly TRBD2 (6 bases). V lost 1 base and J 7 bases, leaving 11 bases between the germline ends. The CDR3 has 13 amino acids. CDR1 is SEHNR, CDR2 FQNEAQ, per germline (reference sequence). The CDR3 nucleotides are TGTGCCAGCAGCTTAGGTGGCGCGGGAGAGCAGTACTTC. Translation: CASSLGGAGEQYF. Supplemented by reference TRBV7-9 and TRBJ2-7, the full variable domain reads DTGVSQNPRHKITKRGQNVTFRCDPISEHNRLYWYRQTLGQGPEFLTYFQNEAQLEKSRLLSDRFSAERPKGSFSTLEIQRTEQGDSAMYLCASSLGGAGEQYFGPGTRLTVT.

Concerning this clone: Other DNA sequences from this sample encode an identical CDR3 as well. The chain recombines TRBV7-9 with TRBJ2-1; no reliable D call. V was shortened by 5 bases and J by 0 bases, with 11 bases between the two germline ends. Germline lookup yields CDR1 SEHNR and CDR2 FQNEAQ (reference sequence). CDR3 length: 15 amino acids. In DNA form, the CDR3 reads TGTGCCAGCAGCCCCTCAGAGAGCTCCTACAATGAGCAGTTCTTC. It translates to CASSPSESSYNEQFF.

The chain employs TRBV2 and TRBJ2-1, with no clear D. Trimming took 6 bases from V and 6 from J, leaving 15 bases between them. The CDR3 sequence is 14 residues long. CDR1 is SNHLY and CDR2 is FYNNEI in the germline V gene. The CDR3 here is CASSGENLSNEQFF. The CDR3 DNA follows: TGTGCCAGCAGCGGCGAAAACTTATCCAATGAGCAGTTCTTC.

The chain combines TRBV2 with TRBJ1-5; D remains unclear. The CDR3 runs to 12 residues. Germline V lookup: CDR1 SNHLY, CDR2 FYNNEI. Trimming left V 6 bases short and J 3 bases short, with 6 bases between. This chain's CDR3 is CASRAPNQPQHF. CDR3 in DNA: TGTGCCAGCAGGGCCCCCAATCAGCCCCAGCATTTT.

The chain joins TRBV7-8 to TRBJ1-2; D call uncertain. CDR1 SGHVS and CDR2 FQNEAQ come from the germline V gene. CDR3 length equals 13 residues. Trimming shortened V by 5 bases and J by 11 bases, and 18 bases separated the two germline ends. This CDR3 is CASSPQDSIGYTF. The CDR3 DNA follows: TGTGCCAGCAGCCCCCAAGACTCCATTGGGTACACCTTC.

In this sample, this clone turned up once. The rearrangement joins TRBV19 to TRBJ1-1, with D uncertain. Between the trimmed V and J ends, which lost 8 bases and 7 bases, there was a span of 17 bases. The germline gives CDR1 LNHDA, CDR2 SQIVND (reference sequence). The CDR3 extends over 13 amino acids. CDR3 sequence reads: CASREREVLEAFF. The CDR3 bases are TGTGCCAGTCGAGAGCGGGAAGTTCTTGAAGCTTTCTTT.

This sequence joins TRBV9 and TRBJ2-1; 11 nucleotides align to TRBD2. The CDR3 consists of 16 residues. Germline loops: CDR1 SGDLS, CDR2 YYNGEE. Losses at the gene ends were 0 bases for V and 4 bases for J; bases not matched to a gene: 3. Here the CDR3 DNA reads TGTGCCAGCAGCGTAGTTGCTAGCGGGAGGTACAATGAGCAGTTCTTC. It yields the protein CASSVVASGRYNEQFF.

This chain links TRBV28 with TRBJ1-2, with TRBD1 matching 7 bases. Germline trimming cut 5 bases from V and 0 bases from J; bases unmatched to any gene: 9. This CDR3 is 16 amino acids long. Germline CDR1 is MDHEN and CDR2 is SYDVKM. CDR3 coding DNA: TGTGCCAGCAGTGGATCGACAGGGCCTACTAACTATGGCTACACCTTC. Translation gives CASSGSTGPTNYGYTF.

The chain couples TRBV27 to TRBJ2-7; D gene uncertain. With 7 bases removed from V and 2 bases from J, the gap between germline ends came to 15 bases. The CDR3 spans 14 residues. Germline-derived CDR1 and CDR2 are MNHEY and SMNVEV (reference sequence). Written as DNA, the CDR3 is TGTGCCAGCACTCTCAGTCGGCGGACCTACGAGCAGTACTTC. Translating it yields CASTLSRRTYEQYF.

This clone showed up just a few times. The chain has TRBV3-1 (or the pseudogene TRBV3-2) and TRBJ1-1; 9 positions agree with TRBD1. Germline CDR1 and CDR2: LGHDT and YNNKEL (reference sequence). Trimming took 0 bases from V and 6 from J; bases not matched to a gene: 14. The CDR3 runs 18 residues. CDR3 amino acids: CASSQDSGNRGRGAEAFF. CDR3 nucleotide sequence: TGTGCCAGCAGCCAAGACTCCGGGAACAGGGGGCGCGGAGCTGAAGCTTTCTTT.

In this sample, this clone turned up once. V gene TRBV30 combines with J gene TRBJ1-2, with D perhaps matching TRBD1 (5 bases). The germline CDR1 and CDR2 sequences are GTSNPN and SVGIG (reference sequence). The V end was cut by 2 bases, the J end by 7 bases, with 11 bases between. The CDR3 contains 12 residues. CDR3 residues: CAWSPGLGGYTF. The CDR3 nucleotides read TGTGCCTGGAGTCCAGGGCTTGGTGGCTACACCTTC.